This T cell receptor (beta chain) was identified during a study of shared clonotypes between healthy human individuals. Study-wide points: Rarefaction gave evidence that sorted-subset sequencing remained incomplete despite large depth. Lower generation probabilities were found for non-shared clonotypes than for those shared by all four donors.

J was trimmed by 0 bases and V by 7 bases; bases with no gene match: 10. The CDR3 length is 17 residues. From germline, CDR1 is LNHDA and CDR2 SQIVND (reference sequence). Profiling relied on immunoSEQ multiplex PCR, and the TCRdb table lists in-frame clones only, not all of them. The sample consists of under 2,500,000 clones, about 94% of them appearing once. Points on this clone: The antigen is unknown.

The sequenced sample was naive CD4+ T cells sorted from blood. Noted subset: CD45RA+ positively selected. The rearrangement links TRBV19 to TRBJ2-1; 9 nucleotides match TRBD2. The clonotype originates from a man aged 18 to 35 in good health. CDR3 loop: CASTPGLAPTSYNEQFF. CDR3 DNA: TGTGCCAGTACCCCAGGACTAGCGCCCACCTCCTACAATGAGCAGTTCTTC.